The rows below give T cell receptor beta chains drawn from one sample of a study of glioma-infiltrating T cells. TCRdb reprocessed the multiplex PCR reads with MiXCR, giving one entry per CDR3 protein. The sample carries 300,000 to 400,000 distinct CDR3 sequences, less than 50% recorded once. Input material: glioma tissue, nonneoplastic brain tissue, or PBMCs (not recorded which). The receptors shown here come from a human donor with low-grade glioma or glioblastoma, undergoing nonglioma brain surgery, or in good health (not recorded which). Both conserved end residues are part of each CDR3. Each record gives: V gene, clone size, J gene, CDR3 protein. Not all rows give a size; the values are once, few, many and, for expanded clones, a class.

TRBV4-1	few	TRBJ2-6	CASSFNSASGANVLTF
TRBV18	NA	TRBJ2-2	CASSRTHSTNTGELFF
TRBV28	many	TRBJ1-2	CASSSGMDGLYGYTF
TRBV25-1	NA	TRBJ2-3	CASSEVGTTLTDTQYF
TRBV6-1	many	TRBJ2-7	CASSQSTAGYEQYF
TRBV6-1	once	TRBJ2-2	CAGLGFENTWELFF
TRBV6-1	NA	TRBJ1-5	CASIIDRGFNQPRHF
TRBV2	NA	TRBJ2-7	CASSEQIYEQYF
TRBV6-1	NA	TRBJ1-6	CASRPVPANSLLHF
TRBV6-2/TRBV6-3	NA	TRBJ2-4	CASSQGLVAGQNIQYF
TRBV6-2/TRBV6-3	many	TRBJ2-3	CASNQQGIRSTDTQYF
TRBV28	many	TRBJ1-2	CASSLLTPANYGYTF
TRBV7-2	many	TRBJ1-1	CASSPTGGTEAFF
TRBV19	few	TRBJ2-6	CASSIGGARSGANVLTF
TRBV15	few	TRBJ2-3	CATSRVDRGTDTQYF
TRBV6-2/TRBV6-3	few	TRBJ2-5	CASSFREDGTQYF
TRBV10-3	NA	TRBJ1-5	CAISESGYQPQHF
TRBV7-8	many	TRBJ1-5	CASSFTGTVQPQHF
TRBV5-4	NA	TRBJ2-7	CASSLFQGSYEQYF
TRBV7-6	NA	TRBJ2-3	CASSLVRDGTDTQYF